A single sample gave rise to the 4 T cell receptor beta chains below, sequenced in a study of OX40 agonist ivuxolimab in advanced cancers. TCRdb's table, derived via immunoSEQ multiplex PCR, lists solely in-frame clones and lacks some. The data hold more than 85,000 clones, with roughly 90% observed a single time. Sample: CD4+ or CD8+ T cells sorted from blood, taken in a trial of the OX40 agonist ivuxolimab. Every receptor here comes from an adult with an advanced solid tumor such as melanoma, head and neck, liver or kidney cancer.

The V gene is TRBV18, the J gene TRBJ2-7; the D gene is possibly TRBD1 (7 bases). The length of the CDR3 is 15 residues. Germline values: CDR1 KGHSH, CDR2 LQKENI. Trimming shortened V by 3 bases and J by 3 bases, and 15 bases separated the two germline ends. The DNA for the CDR3 is TGTGCCAGCTCACCCCTTCAGGGGGGAGGCTACGAGCAGTACTTC. The encoded protein is CASSPLQGGGYEQYF.

The chain is built from TRBV18 and TRBJ1-1; D is undetermined. The CDR3 sequence is 15 residues long. Germline loops: CDR1 KGHSH, CDR2 LQKENI. Trimming took 2 bases from V and 5 from J, leaving 15 bases between them. CDR3 nucleotides: TGTGCCAGCTCACCAACCGAGAGCATTGGGACTGAAGCTTTCTTT. Its translation is CASSPTESIGTEAFF. The whole variable domain, filled in from reference TRBV18 and TRBJ1-1, reads NAGVMQNPRHLVRRRGQEARLRCSPMKGHSHVYWYRQLPEEGLKFMVYLQKENIIDESGMPKERFSAEFPKEGPSILRIQQVVRGDSAAYFCASSPTESIGTEAFFGQGTRLTVV.

This chain links TRBV9 with TRBJ1-1, with D maybe TRBD1 (5 bases). Per the germline V gene, CDR1 is SGDLS and CDR2 is YYNGEE. The CDR3 consists of 16 residues. Trimming cost V 0 bases and J 6 bases, with 18 bases left between them. Written as DNA, the CDR3 is TGTGCCAGCAGCGTAGCTACGGGGGATTCGGGATCTGAAGCTTTCTTT. The encoded protein is CASSVATGDSGSEAFF.

The chain employs TRBV7-2 and TRBJ2-1, with D unclear. This CDR3 is built from 12 residues. Germline CDR1 and CDR2: SGHTA and FQGNSA. V lost 6 bases and J 6 bases, leaving 9 bases between the germline ends. The CDR3 region is CASRPLSNEQFF. DNA of the CDR3: TGTGCCAGCAGACCTCTATCCAATGAGCAGTTCTTC.